This is a list of T cell receptor beta chains from one sample in a study of T cells in Graves' hyperthyroidism and ophthalmopathy. MiXCR, applied by TCRdb to the multiplex PCR reads, yields one record per CDR3 protein. This table holds 600,000 to 700,000 distinct CDR3 sequences, roughly 46% found once. Sequenced material: peripheral blood or thyroid tissue (not recorded which). All receptors derive from an adult man with Graves' disease, either hyperthyroidism or ophthalmopathy (not recorded which). The CDR3 runs from the conserved cysteine through the conserved F or W. Fields, in order: D gene, J gene, clone size, V gene, CDR3 protein, CDR3 DNA. D genes are given only for firm matches. Where a row states a size, it is once, few, many or the class of an expanded clone; other rows omit it.

TRBD1,TRBJ1-6,few,TRBV9,CASSARDRGNSPLHF,TGTGCCAGCAGCGCCCGGGACAGGGGGAATTCACCCCTCCACTTT
NA,TRBJ1-4,few,TRBV7-8,CASSPLAGVLRKLFF,TGTGCCAGTAGCCCCCTGGCAGGGGTGCTTCGGAAACTGTTTTTT
TRBD1,TRBJ1-2,NA,TRBV12-5,CASGPWDRTYGYTF,TGTGCTAGTGGTCCCTGGGACAGGACATATGGCTACACCTTC
TRBD1,TRBJ1-5,few,TRBV2,CASSEGAGGSNQPQHF,TGTGCCAGCAGTGAAGGGGCAGGGGGTAGCAATCAGCCCCAGCATTTT
TRBD2,TRBJ2-7,NA,TRBV20-1,CSARPGLASYEQYF,TGCAGTGCTAGACCGGGACTAGCGTCCTACGAGCAGTACTTC
TRBD1,TRBJ2-3,once,TRBV6-1,CASISTGSTDTQYF,TGTGCCAGCATATCGACAGGGAGTACAGATACGCAGTATTTT
TRBD1,TRBJ1-1,NA,TRBV20-1,CSARDTKQGFWAEAFF,TGCAGTGCTAGAGATACAAAACAGGGGTTCTGGGCTGAAGCTTTCTTT
NA,TRBJ2-7,many,TRBV7-9,CASSRRGKSYEQYF,TGTGCCAGCAGCAGAAGGGGCAAGTCCTACGAGCAGTACTTC
NA,TRBJ2-5,few,TRBV7-9,CASSFGDSQETQYF,TGTGCCAGCAGCTTTGGAGACAGCCAAGAGACCCAGTACTTC
NA,TRBJ1-6,NA,TRBV12-3/TRBV12-4,CASSGRDSYSPLHF,TGTGCCAGCAGCGGACGGGACTCATATTCACCCCTCCACTTT
NA,TRBJ1-2,many,TRBV2,CASGAGGYGYTF,TGTGCCAGCGGGGCCGGGGGCTATGGCTACACCTTC
NA,TRBJ2-7,many,TRBV7-6,CASSLTTHSYEQYF,TGTGCCAGCAGCTTAACGACGCACTCCTACGAGCAGTACTTC
NA,TRBJ1-6,NA,TRBV29-1,CSVQEGDDAPLHF,TGCAGCGTCCAAGAGGGAGACGATGCACCCCTCCACTTT
TRBD1,TRBJ1-2,many,TRBV29-1,CSVPGQGYGYTF,TGCAGCGTCCCGGGACAGGGCTATGGCTACACCTTC
TRBD2,TRBJ2-7,NA,TRBV7-8,CASSELAGVYYEQYF,TGTGCCAGCAGTGAGTTAGCGGGGGTCTACTACGAGCAGTACTTC
NA,TRBJ2-5,many,TRBV12-5,CASGLAGETQYF,TGTGCTAGTGGTTTGGCCGGGGAGACCCAGTACTTC